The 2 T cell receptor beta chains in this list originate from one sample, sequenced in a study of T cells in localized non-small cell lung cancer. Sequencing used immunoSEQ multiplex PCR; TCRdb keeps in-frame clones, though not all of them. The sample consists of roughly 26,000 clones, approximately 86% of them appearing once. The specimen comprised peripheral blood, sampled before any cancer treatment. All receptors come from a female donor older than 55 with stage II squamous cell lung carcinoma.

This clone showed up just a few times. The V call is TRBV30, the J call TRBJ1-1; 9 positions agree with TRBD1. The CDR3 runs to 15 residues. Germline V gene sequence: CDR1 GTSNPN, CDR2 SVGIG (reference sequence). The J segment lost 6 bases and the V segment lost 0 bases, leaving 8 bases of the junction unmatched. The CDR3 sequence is CAWSVSGTGYAEAFF. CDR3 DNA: TGTGCCTGGAGTGTTTCCGGGACAGGGTACGCTGAAGCTTTCTTT.

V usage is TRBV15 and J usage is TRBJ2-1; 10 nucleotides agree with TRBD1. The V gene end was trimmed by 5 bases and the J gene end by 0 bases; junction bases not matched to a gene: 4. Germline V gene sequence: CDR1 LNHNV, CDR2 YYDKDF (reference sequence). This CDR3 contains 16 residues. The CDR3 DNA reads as TGTGCCACCAGCGGGGGACAGGGGAACTCCTACAATGAGCAGTTCTTC. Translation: CATSGGQGNSYNEQFF.